This T cell receptor (beta chain) was documented in a study of T cells in Graves' hyperthyroidism and ophthalmopathy. The CDR3 loop spans 13 amino acids. Germline lookup yields CDR1 MDHEN and CDR2 SYDVKM. Trimming removed 6 bases at V and 5 bases at J, with 13 bases between. This clonotype showed up many times. The TCR beta CDR3 regions underwent amplification using RNA transcripts as the source. RT-PCR in the first round (using the HTBI primer set) targeted the TCR CDR3. Each CDR3 protein gets one entry after TCRdb re-called the multiplex PCR reads with MiXCR. The table shows 550,000 to 800,000 distinct CDR3 sequences, with about 15% occurring only once.

What was sequenced was blood. This TCR was sampled from a man younger than 30 with Graves' hyperthyroidism. The chain carries TRBV28 and TRBJ1-2; no reliable D call. The CDR3 loop reads CASRSEGFYGYTF. The CDR3 nucleotides read TGTGCCAGCAGGTCAGAGGGTTTTTATGGCTACACCTTC.